The 18 T cell receptor beta chains below come from one sample, sequenced in a study of blood T cell repertoires in COVID-19. The method was immunoSEQ multiplex PCR; TCRdb's version includes in-frame clones alone and lacks a portion of them. The sample carries some 240,000 clones, 82% recorded once. Sequencing was performed on peripheral blood. The source is a woman in her 70s with COVID-19, enrolled during active disease.

This chain connects TRBV10-3 to TRBJ2-1; the match to TRBD2 covers 10 bases. CDR1 is ENHRY and CDR2 is SYGVKD in the germline V gene. Losses at the gene ends were 10 bases for V and 7 bases for J; bases not matched to a gene: 10. The CDR3 runs to 14 residues. This chain's CDR3 is CATGGLAVKNEQFF. CDR3 in DNA: TGTGCCACTGGAGGACTAGCGGTCAAGAATGAGCAGTTCTTC.

CDR3 protein: CASSLGPGENTEAFF. The CDR3 region has the DNA TGTGCCAGCAGCTTAGGCCCAGGGGAGAACACTGAAGCTTTCTTT. The rearrangement links TRBV11-3 to TRBJ1-1, with TRBD1 as a possible D gene (6 bases). Germline loops: CDR1 SGHNT, CDR2 YENEEA. This CDR3 is built from 15 residues. Trimming shortened V by 1 base and J by 1 base, and 10 bases separated the two germline ends.

A single count supports this clone. This chain links TRBV5-6 with TRBJ2-2, with D possibly matching TRBD2 (5 bases). Germline V gives CDR1 SGHDT, CDR2 YYEEEE. The CDR3 consists of 16 residues. V lost 2 bases and J 0 bases, leaving 11 bases between the germline ends. CDR3 in amino acids: CASSLLGRTNTGELFF. The CDR3, as DNA: TGTGCCAGCAGCTTACTAGGCAGGACGAACACCGGGGAGCTGTTTTTT.

V gene TRBV28 combines with J gene TRBJ2-2, with no clear D. V was trimmed by 2 bases and J by 1 base, leaving 11 bases between them. The CDR3 extends over 16 amino acids. Germline CDR1 is MDHEN and CDR2 is SYDVKM. The CDR3 reads CASSLKPTQNTGELFF. CDR3 nucleotide sequence: TGTGCCAGCAGTTTAAAACCAACACAGAACACCGGGGAGCTGTTTTTT.

This chain joins TRBV4-3 and TRBJ1-2; TRBD1 agrees at 9 bases. The V gene's germline CDR1 is LGHNA and CDR2 YSLEER. The length of the CDR3 is 15 residues. The ends lost 5 bases at V and 3 bases at J; junction bases unmatched: 7. The CDR3 bases are TGCGCCAGCAGCACCGGACAGGGGAATGACTATGGCTACACCTTC. This encodes CASSTGQGNDYGYTF.

V is TRBV27 and J is TRBJ1-1; D not certain. The CDR3 totals 13 residues. CDR1 and CDR2 from the germline V gene are MNHEY and SMNVEV (reference sequence). The V and J ends lost 8 bases and 7 bases respectively, with 17 bases between them. The CDR3 protein is CASFQESGFEAFF. CDR3 nucleotide sequence: TGTGCCAGCTTCCAGGAAAGTGGATTTGAAGCTTTCTTT.

This rearrangement joins TRBV3-1 (or the pseudogene TRBV3-2) to TRBJ1-1; D is uncertain. V was cut by 4 bases and J by 1 base, with 10 bases left in between. Germline CDR1 and CDR2: LGHDT and YNNKEL (reference sequence). The CDR3 consists of 14 residues. The chain's CDR3 is CASSRSHRNTEAFF. CDR3 in DNA: TGTGCCAGCAGCCGTTCACATCGGAACACTGAAGCTTTCTTT.

The chain uses TRBV5-8 and TRBJ2-4; a possible D gene is TRBD1 (5 bases). Germline values: CDR1 SGHTS, CDR2 YDEGEE. V was clipped by 2 bases and J by 1 base, with 10 bases between them. The CDR3 is made up of 15 amino acids. CDR3 bases: TGTGCCAGCAGCTTCAGGGAAGGGGCCAAAAACATTCAGTACTTC. It is translated as CASSFREGAKNIQYF.

The CDR3 bases are TGTGCCAGCAGCTTGGCGGCAGGGTTCGGAAACACCATATATTTT. It yields the protein CASSLAAGFGNTIYF. J is TRBJ1-3 and V is TRBV5-7, with D possibly TRBD1 on 5 matching bases. TRBV5-7 is treated as an ORF (open reading frame) with a function not yet certain. CDR3 length: 15 amino acids. V dropped 0 bases and J dropped 4 bases, with 11 bases sitting between them.

The genes are TRBV5-6 and TRBJ2-1, with 9 bases fitting TRBD2. This CDR3 has 18 amino acids. Germline values: CDR1 SGHDT, CDR2 YYEEEE. With 0 bases clipped from V and 0 bases from J, the junction kept 7 bases outside the gene matches. The CDR3 DNA is TGTGCCAGCAGCTTGGCAGGTAGCGGGAGCCTCTCCTACAATGAGCAGTTCTTC. As protein: CASSLAGSGSLSYNEQFF.

This clone was counted a few times. The V and J genes are TRBV4-2 and TRBJ2-2, with a tentative D call TRBD1 (5 bases). V dropped 5 bases and J dropped 5 bases, with 18 bases sitting between them. The CDR3 sequence is 16 residues long. The germline V gene encodes CDR1 LGHNA and CDR2 YNFKEQ. CDR3 DNA: TGTGCCAGCAGCGGGCGAGGTGGGGCAGGGACCGGGGAGCTGTTTTTT. Translating it yields CASSGRGGAGTGELFF.

The rearrangement uses TRBV7-2 and TRBJ2-7, with TRBD1 identical over 8 bases. Germline CDR1 reads SGHTA; CDR2 reads FQGNSA. The V segment lost 5 bases and the J segment 2 bases; nucleotides outside the gene matches: 8. This CDR3 comprises 15 residues. For the CDR3, the DNA is TGTGCCAGCAGCCCCTCGACAGGGGCGACCTACGAGCAGTACTTC. Its protein product is CASSPSTGATYEQYF.

This clone has just a few counts. The chain uses TRBV7-9 and TRBJ2-1; TRBD1 might be the D (6 bases). Trimming shortened V by 4 bases and J by 6 bases, and 16 bases separated the two germline ends. Germline V gene lookup returns CDR1 SEHNR and CDR2 FQNEAQ (reference sequence). The CDR3 is made up of 15 amino acids. CDR3 nucleotide sequence: TGTGCCAGCAGCTACCCCGAGGGGGAAGGCAATGAGCAGTTCTTC. Translating gives CASSYPEGEGNEQFF.

This chain joins TRBV11-3 and TRBJ2-1, with D possibly matching TRBD2 (5 bases). This CDR3 has 15 amino acids. CDR1 is SGHNT and CDR2 is YENEEA in the germline V gene. Trimming removed 5 bases from V and 0 bases from J, with 11 bases in between. The CDR3 DNA follows: TGTGCCAGCAGCCAAAGCGGAGACTCCTACAATGAGCAGTTCTTC. Its translation: CASSQSGDSYNEQFF.

The V and J genes are TRBV5-1 and TRBJ2-5; the match to TRBD2 covers 7 bases. With 1 base clipped from V and 3 bases from J, the junction kept 9 bases outside the gene matches. The CDR3 has 16 residues. From germline, CDR1 is SGHRS and CDR2 YFSETQ. The CDR3 spells CASSLFVSGGEETQYF. The CDR3 bases are TGCGCCAGCAGCTTGTTTGTCAGTGGGGGGGAAGAGACCCAGTACTTC.

V and J are TRBV7-7 and TRBJ2-2; 13 nucleotides match TRBD2. Unmatched junction bases numbered 2, after V lost 5 bases and J lost 8 bases. This CDR3 spans 14 amino acids. Germline lookup yields CDR1 SSHAT and CDR2 FNYEAQ (reference sequence). CDR3 residues: CASSRTSGRGELFF. The CDR3, as DNA: TGTGCCAGCAGCCGGACTAGCGGGAGAGGGGAGCTGTTTTTT.

The chain carries TRBV4-3 and TRBJ1-4, with 10 bases identical to TRBD1. The trim removed 4 bases at V and 9 bases at J, leaving 11 bases unmatched. The CDR3 loop spans 16 amino acids. CDR1 and CDR2 from the germline V gene are LGHNA and YSLEER. For the CDR3, the DNA is TGCGCCAGCAGCCGATCCTTCGGGGACAGGGGCCAAAAACTGTTTTTT. Residues: CASSRSFGDRGQKLFF.

J is TRBJ1-1 and V is TRBV2, with D possibly being TRBD1 (6 bases). The length of the CDR3 is 15 residues. Deletions cut 6 bases from V and 0 bases from J, with 14 bases between. Germline V gene data show CDR1 as SNHLY and CDR2 as FYNNEI. CDR3 bases: TGTGCCAGCAGACAGGGCCCCACTCTGAACACTGAAGCTTTCTTT. This codes for CASRQGPTLNTEAFF.